Following are 20 T cell receptor beta chains from one sample sequenced in a study of read filtering for tumor transcriptome and immune sequencing. From approximately 400 ng of RNA, a library with molecular barcoded alpha/delta and beta/gamma adaptors was made. TCRdb analysed the reads with MiXCR anew, one entry per CDR3 protein. Of 40,000 or so distinct CDR3 sequences listed, 14% are singletons. The sample comprised a population of CD138-negative cells sorted from bone marrow. The receptor source for this set is a donor older than 35 with multiple myeloma.

With regard to this clonotype: One end of the junction is discordant with germline, which a read error may explain. CDR3 in amino acids: CSGGWVYNEQLF. DNA of the CDR3: TGCAGCGGAGGGTGGGTATACAATGAGCAGCTATTC. V is TRBV29-1 and J is TRBJ2-1; tentative D call: TRBD2 (5 bases). Per the germline V gene, CDR1 is SQVTM and CDR2 is ANQGSEA. The CDR3 covers 12 residues.

The chain carries TRBV9 and TRBJ1-2; D is perhaps TRBD1 (5 bases). Germline assignment: CDR1 SGDLS and CDR2 YYNGEE. The length of the CDR3 is 15 residues. Trimming pared 0 bases from V and 4 bases from J, leaving 13 bases between. The CDR3 here is CASSVAAGSPYGYTF. In DNA form, the CDR3 reads TGTGCCAGCAGCGTAGCAGCAGGGAGTCCCTATGGCTACACCTTC.

This clonotype was counted ten times or more. The chain couples TRBV27 to TRBJ1-4, with unresolved D. The CDR3 totals 17 residues. CDR1 MNHEY and CDR2 SMNVEV come from the germline V gene (reference sequence). Trimming left V 5 bases short and J 0 bases short, with 16 bases between. Written as DNA, the CDR3 is TGTGCCAGCAGTACTCTAACCCGACCGACAACTAATGAAAAACTGTTTTTT. Translation: CASSTLTRPTTNEKLFF.

This clonotype was seen repeatedly, ten times or more. The chain has TRBV5-6 and TRBJ2-7; 12 nucleotides match TRBD1. The CDR3 is made up of 16 amino acids. Germline CDR1 is SGHDT and CDR2 is YYEEEE. Trimming cost V 3 bases and J 4 bases; bases outside gene matches: 8. The CDR3, as DNA: TGTGCCAGCAGCTGGAGGGGGACAGGGGGCATTTACGAGCAGTACTTC. Its translation is CASSWRGTGGIYEQYF.

To note about this clonotype: A read error may explain this, as a much larger clone is one base away. This chain uses TRBV12-3 or TRBV12-4 with TRBJ2-3, with D maybe TRBD1 (6 bases). There are 13 residues in the CDR3. For the CDR3, the DNA is TGTGCCAGCAACCTTGGTCGGACAGATGCGCAGTATTTT. It codes for CASNLGRTDAQYF.

This clonotype was counted many times. The rearrangement joins TRBV20-1 to TRBJ2-7; TRBD1 aligns across 10 bases. J lost 6 bases, V lost 6 bases, and 14 bases had no gene match. The length of the CDR3 is 15 residues. Germline V gene sequence: CDR1 DFQATT, CDR2 SNEGSKA (reference sequence). CDR3: CSAQDRGTPIGEQYF. For the CDR3, the DNA is TGCAGTGCCCAGGACAGGGGGACCCCCATAGGCGAGCAGTACTTC.

Concerning this clonotype itself: An end of the junction differs from the germline gene, which may be a read error. The V call is TRBV28, the J call TRBJ2-1; D may be TRBD1 (5 bases). This CDR3 contains 16 residues. From germline, CDR1 is MDHEN and CDR2 SYDVKM. The CDR3 loop reads CVSSPPGRGQTREQSF. The CDR3 region has the DNA TGTGTCAGCAGTCCACCAGGAAGGGGCCAGACGCGAGAGCAGTCCTTC.

This clonotype was counted many times. This chain joins TRBV5-1 and TRBJ1-4; 7 bases are shared with TRBD1. The CDR3 extends over 15 amino acids. Germline CDR1 SGHRS, CDR2 YFSETQ. The J segment lost 4 bases and the V segment lost 2 bases, leaving 5 bases of the junction unmatched. Here the CDR3 reads CASSLSGTVNEKLFF. The CDR3 DNA is TGCGCCAGCAGCTTATCCGGGACAGTTAATGAAAAACTGTTTTTT.

This clonotype was recorded many times. The chain combines TRBV7-9 with TRBJ2-2; TRBD1 agrees at 11 bases. V dropped 5 bases and J dropped 6; count of bases not matched to a gene: 5. The germline gives CDR1 SEHNR, CDR2 FQNEAQ (reference sequence). The CDR3 contains 15 residues. CDR3 in DNA: TGTGCCAGCAGCCTGGGACAGGGGGATGCCGGGGAGCTGTTTTTT. Amino acids: CASSLGQGDAGELFF.

This clonotype was counted ten times or more. CDR3 nucleotides: TGCAGTGCTCTCCCGAACAGGGGGCTCGAGGAGCAGTACTTC. Protein product: CSALPNRGLEEQYF. J is TRBJ2-7 and V is TRBV20-1; 9 bases line up with TRBD1. The CDR3 consists of 14 residues. V dropped 5 bases and J dropped 7; count of bases not matched to a gene: 12. The germline V gene encodes CDR1 DFQATT and CDR2 SNEGSKA (reference sequence).

As regards this clonotype: The junction departs from the called germline gene at one end, perhaps through a read error. The rearrangement joins TRBV5-1 to TRBJ2-7; the D gene is possibly TRBD1 (5 bases). The germline gives CDR1 SGHRS, CDR2 YFSETQ. The CDR3 length is 13 residues. The CDR3 protein is CANSRQGSYEQYF. CDR3 DNA sequence: TGCGCCAACAGCCGCCAGGGTTCCTACGAGCAGTACTTC.

This clonotype showed up just a few times. The rearrangement joins TRBV12-3 or TRBV12-4 to TRBJ2-3; 10 positions match TRBD2. The CDR3 has 15 amino acids. Trimming cost V 8 bases and J 2 bases; bases outside gene matches: 7. CDR3 in DNA: TGTGCCAGCGGATTAGCGGGAGGACTCACAGATACGCAGTATTTT. This translates into CASGLAGGLTDTQYF.

The table lists this clonotype with many counts. V gene TRBV12-3 or TRBV12-4 combines with J gene TRBJ2-4, with D tentatively TRBD1 or TRBD2 (6 bases each). The CDR3 totals 14 residues. The V gene lost 5 bases and the J gene lost 12 bases, with 20 bases spanning the gap. The CDR3 is CASSPLGSEGGQYF. The CDR3 DNA sequence: TGTGCCAGCAGTCCCCTTGGATCCGAGGGGGGTCAGTACTTC.

A note on this clonotype: A much larger clone sits a single nucleotide away, making a read error possible. The CDR3 protein is CASSQVVLAGAVNVQFF. CDR3 in DNA: TGTGCCAGCAGCCAAGTCGTACTAGCGGGAGCCGTCAATGTGCAGTTCTTC. The chain carries TRBV3-1 and TRBJ2-1; 11 bases match TRBD2. Germline values: CDR1 LGHDT, CDR2 YNNKEL (reference sequence). There are 17 residues in the CDR3.

Regarding this clonotype: One end of the junction varies from germline; a read error may be responsible. The chain recombines TRBV7-9 with TRBJ1-4; D is ambiguous. The CDR3 runs 13 residues. CDR1 SEHNR and CDR2 FQNEAQ come from the germline V gene (reference sequence). In DNA, the CDR3 is TGTGCTAGCAGTGGCGTACGGGGTGAAAAACTGTTTTTT. It is translated as CASSGVRGEKLFF.

Many counts were recorded for this clonotype. V usage is TRBV27 and J usage is TRBJ2-7; 8 nucleotides match TRBD2. Losses at the gene ends were 9 bases for V and 2 bases for J; bases not matched to a gene: 6. The CDR3 has 13 amino acids. Per the germline V gene, CDR1 is MNHEY and CDR2 is SMNVEV (reference sequence). This CDR3 is CASRSGGTYEQYF. Here the CDR3 DNA reads TGTGCCAGTCGGAGCGGGGGTACCTACGAGCAGTACTTC.

CDR3 DNA sequence: TGCGCCAGCAGCACGGAGCCCACAGGGGGAACGATCTACGAGCAGTACTTC. This codes for CASSTEPTGGTIYEQYF. The chain has TRBV5-1 and TRBJ2-7; 8 bases align to TRBD1. The CDR3 loop spans 17 amino acids. Germline lookup yields CDR1 SGHRS and CDR2 YFSETQ. V dropped 4 bases and J dropped 3; count of bases not matched to a gene: 15.

This clonotype has just a few counts. The V gene is TRBV9, the J gene TRBJ2-1, with 8 bases identical to TRBD2. Germline V CDR1 and CDR2: SGDLS, YYNGEE. The length of the CDR3 is 16 residues. With V trimmed by 0 bases and J by 5 bases, 7 bases remained unmatched. The CDR3 nucleotides are TGTGCCAGCAGCGTAGCTCGGCGGGGGGCCCACAATGAGCAGTTCTTC. It codes for CASSVARRGAHNEQFF. The full variable domain, completed using reference TRBV9 and TRBJ2-1, is DSGVTQTPKHLITATGQRVTLRCSPRSGDLSVYWYQQSLDQGLQFLIQYYNGEERAKGNILERFSAQQFPDLHSELNLSSLELGDSALYFCASSVARRGAHNEQFFGPGTRLTVL.

This clonotype was counted at least ten times. The rearrangement links TRBV5-4 to TRBJ2-5; D tentatively fits TRBD1 or TRBD2 (6 bases each). V lost 0 bases and J lost 2, with 8 bases in between. The CDR3 runs to 14 residues. Per the germline V gene, CDR1 is SGHNT and CDR2 is YYREEE (reference sequence). The chain's CDR3 is CASSLGGAQETQYF. CDR3 in DNA: TGTGCCAGCAGCTTGGGGGGGGCGCAAGAGACCCAGTACTTC.

This clonotype was detected many times. V is TRBV7-2 and J is TRBJ2-3; TRBD1 matches 9 bases. The CDR3 extends over 16 amino acids. The germline gives CDR1 SGHTA, CDR2 FQGNSA. J lost 2 bases, V lost 3 bases, and 6 bases had no gene match. CDR3 coding DNA: TGTGCCAGCAGCTTGCGTGGGACAGGGTACACAGATACGCAGTATTTT. Translating gives CASSLRGTGYTDTQYF.